This T cell receptor beta chain was retrieved from a study of OX40 agonist ivuxolimab in advanced cancers. With regard to the full study: Ivuxolimab, which targeted the costimulatory receptor OX40 (CD134), was an agonistic, fully human IgG2 monoclonal antibody. Intravenous ivuxolimab was administered to patients every 2 weeks at six dose levels: 0.01, 0.1, 0.3, 1.5, 3 and 10 mg/kg. Among the roughly 52 dose-escalation patients, 19 had hepatocellular carcinoma, roughly 15 melanoma, 9 renal cell carcinoma and 9 head and neck cancer. In the dose-escalation cohort, 82.7% of patients were male, and the mean age was approximately 60 years, with a range of roughly 20 to 80. Prior anti-PD-1, anti-PD-L1 or anti-CTLA-4 therapy was permitted, and approximately 40% of dose-escalation patients had received checkpoint inhibitors. Three dose-escalation patients achieved partial responses, one with hepatocellular carcinoma and two with cutaneous melanoma. The purpose of peripheral TCRbeta sequencing was to test whether ivuxolimab changed TCR sequence diversity and led to clonal T-cell expansion. The paper covers the monotherapy dose-escalation part of the phase I ivuxolimab trial, which included N ≈ 52 patients.

Counted from cysteine to phenylalanine, this CDR3 has 14 amino acids. Only the CDR3 part of the read is kept: 42 bases, read in frame from the first base. CDR1 and CDR2, looked up from the germline V gene, are SGHRS and YFSETQ. Cut back by 0 bases and 5 bases, the V and J ends lie 11 bases apart. As regards this clone: Its antigen is unknown. No much larger clonotype is one base removed from it; base qualities were not supplied.

Patients with autoimmune disease history or receiving systemic immunosuppression were excluded from the trial. Peripheral blood for TCR sequencing was drawn from every dose cohort at baseline, at cycle 4 day 1 and at cycle 7 day 1. The samples were drawn from a first-in-human, open-label, multicenter phase I dose-escalation trial of ivuxolimab. Adults with locally advanced or metastatic melanoma, renal cell, hepatocellular, or head and neck squamous cell carcinoma were enrolled in the trial. Before TCR sequencing, CD4+ T cells and CD8+ T cells from peripheral blood were sorted into separate populations. To sequence the TCRbeta CDR3 region, genomic DNA was isolated from the sorted cells. The immunoSEQ Assay was used to sequence the TCRbeta CDR3 regions. The immuneACCESS repertoire file appears here via TCRdb, limited to in-frame rearrangements. These files lack a portion of the clones; in checked studies, under half of the deficit traces to unresolved V genes, and the cause of the others is not known. This sample comprises approximately 79,000 clones, about nine tenths of them detected only once. The ten largest clones add up to approximately 8.6% of the sample.

What the research found in general, with its limitations: Low levels of normalized T-cell clonal expansion were also seen in some patients who did not respond. The antigen specificity of the peripheral T cells that underwent clonal expansion was not determined. After ivuxolimab, CD8+ T cells had more expanded clones than CD4+ T cells on average. In the 0.1-3.0 mg/kg groups, partial responders had among the lowest normalized peripheral clonal expansion, particularly in CD8+ T cells. At doses from 0.1 to 3.0 mg/kg, clonal expansion was seen in both CD4+ and CD8+ blood T cells between baseline and week 6.

The specimen comprised CD4+ or CD8+ T cells sorted from blood, sampled in a trial of the OX40 agonist ivuxolimab. This chain joins TRBV5-1 to TRBJ2-5, with a weak D call of TRBD1 (5 bases match). The sequence came from an adult with an advanced solid tumor such as melanoma, head and neck, liver or kidney cancer. The DNA sequence is as follows: TGCGCCAGCAGCTTGGCAGGGTTGGAGGAGACCCAGTACTTC. This encodes CASSLAGLEETQYF. When the CDR3 is completed using the reference TRBV5-1 and TRBJ2-5 genes on either side, the full variable domain is KAGVTQTPRYLIKTRGQQVTLSCSPISGHRSVSWYQQTPGQGLQFLFEYFSETQRNKGNFPGRFSGRQFSNSRSEMNVSTLELGDSALYLCASSLAGLEETQYFGPGTRLLVL.